This T cell receptor (beta chain) was obtained from a study of vaccination and CD4 T cells after COVID-19. CDR1 and CDR2 from the germline V gene are SGHNT and YENEEA. V lost 2 bases, J lost 3 bases, and 1 base stayed unmatched. This CDR3 region has 14 residues. Comment on this clonotype: Its matching antigen is unknown.

The Oncomine TCR Beta short-read assay was what sequenced the DNA obtained from cultured CD4+ T cells. TCRdb called the PCR reads again in MiXCR, with one record for every CDR3 protein. The top ten hold about 12% of the sample, which has nearly 15,000 distinct CDR3 sequences, around 49% seen once. The treatment here: approximately nine-day PBMC culture with coronavirus spike peptide pools or control peptides (ViraFEST assay). Sample: CD4+ T cells from blood, cultured in vitro. The V gene is TRBV11-3, the J gene TRBJ1-1; 9 bases are shared with TRBD1. This TCR was sampled from a human donor who had recovered from COVID-19. The CDR3 region is CASSLWDRDTEAFF. DNA for the CDR3: TGTGCCAGCAGCTTATGGGACAGGGACACTGAAGCTTTCTTT. The whole variable domain, remainder taken from reference TRBV11-3 and TRBJ1-1, is EAGVVQSPRYKIIEKKQPVAFWCNPISGHNTLYWYLQNLGQGPELLIRYENEEAVDDSQLPKDRFSAERLKGVDSTLKIQPAELGDSAVYLCASSLWDRDTEAFFGQGTRLTVV.